The 5 T cell receptor beta chains presented below share a single source sample, sequenced in a study of CD4 and CD8 cells across lung adenocarcinoma regions. TCRdb recomputed calls from the PCR reads with MiXCR, one row per CDR3 protein. The table shows around 25,000 distinct CDR3 sequences, with 40% to 65% occurring only once. The material sequenced was CD4+ T cells from the center of a lung tumor. All receptors come from a male donor with lung adenocarcinoma. The CD4 and CD8 labels of this study may be unreliable.

The table lists this clonotype with a few counts. The chain is built from TRBV7-3 and TRBJ2-1, with D perhaps TRBD1 (5 bases). V gave up 2 bases and J gave up 3 bases, with 5 bases separating them. From germline, CDR1 is SGHTA and CDR2 FQGTGA. The CDR3 covers 13 residues. This CDR3 is CASSLGHYNEQFF. The CDR3 DNA reads TGTGCCAGCAGCTTAGGACACTACAATGAGCAGTTCTTC.

This clonotype has at least ten counts. The rearrangement joins TRBV5-4 to TRBJ1-1, with D possibly TRBD1 on 6 matching bases. CDR3 length: 14 residues. V was trimmed by 2 bases and J by 4 bases, leaving 12 bases between them. From germline, CDR1 is SGHNT and CDR2 YYREEE (reference sequence). The CDR3 nucleotides are TGTGCCAGCAGCTTACAAACAGGGCCCACTGAAGCTTTCTTT. It encodes CASSLQTGPTEAFF.

CDR3: CASSRRGAAGATGTQFF. CDR3 DNA sequence: TGTGCCAGCAGCCGGAGGGGAGCAGCGGGAGCCACAGGGACGCAGTTTTTT. The gene calls are TRBV6-1 and TRBJ2-2, with 8 bases matching TRBD2. V dropped 6 bases and J dropped 16; count of bases not matched to a gene: 25. The germline V gene has CDR1 MNHNS and CDR2 SASEGT. The CDR3 extends over 17 amino acids.

As for this clonotype: With a much larger clone just one base away, this may be a read error. The chain employs TRBV4-1 and TRBJ2-5, with D hard to call. TRBJ2-7 explains the end of the DNA better; the J call may be wrong. Germline values: CDR1 MGHRA, CDR2 YSYEKL. The length of the CDR3 is 14 residues. CDR3 region: CASSQGVIGYEQYF. The CDR3 DNA is TGCGCCAGCAGCCAAGGAGTCATCGGCTACGAGCAGTACTTC.

This clonotype has only one observation. The V and J genes are TRBV5-2 and TRBJ2-1; no DNA check was done on the table's D call, TRBD2. TRBV5-2 is an annotated pseudogene. The CDR3 is made up of 13 amino acids. The CDR3 spells CASKFGRANEQFF. CDR3 sequence (DNA): TGTGCCAGCAAGTTTGGGAGGGCAAATGAGCAGTTCTTC.